What follows are 3 T cell receptor beta chains derived from one specimen sequenced in a study of shared clonotypes between healthy human individuals. The method was immunoSEQ multiplex PCR; TCRdb's version includes in-frame clones alone and lacks a portion of them. Here the sample spans some 1.1 million clones, approximately 77% being singletons. Material for sequencing was memory CD4+ T cells from PBMCs. Subset: CD45RA-negative fraction. The receptors shown here come from a man younger than 35 in good health. Some clones in this sample may be carry-over from other donors' samples.

The CDR3 DNA reads TGTGCCAGCAGCCTGAGACAGGGTCGGCTCCACGAGCAGTACTTC. Its translation: CASSLRQGRLHEQYF. This sequence joins TRBV7-2 and TRBJ2-7; 7 bases agree with TRBD1. Germline CDR1 and CDR2: SGHTA and FQGNSA. The CDR3 length is 15 residues. Trimming took 5 bases from V and 5 from J; bases not matched to a gene: 12.

The V call is TRBV7-9, the J call TRBJ2-3; no reliable D call. Germline V CDR1 and CDR2: SEHNR, FQNEAQ (reference sequence). CDR3 length: 13 residues. V was cut by 0 bases and J by 6 bases, with 7 bases left in between. CDR3 region: CASSLAYSDTQYF. In DNA form, the CDR3 reads TGTGCCAGCAGCTTAGCGTATTCGGATACGCAGTATTTT.

This chain uses TRBV18 with TRBJ1-5; 9 bases align to TRBD1. After removal of 6 bases from V and 6 bases from J, the junction contained 6 bases not matched to a gene. The germline V gene encodes CDR1 KGHSH and CDR2 LQKENI. There are 14 residues in the CDR3. CDR3 nucleotides: TGTGCCAGCTCGCCGGGACAGGGTCGTCAGCCCCAGCATTTT. This gives the protein CASSPGQGRQPQHF.